These 11 T cell receptor beta chains came from one sample sequenced in a study of post-analysis software for immune sequencing data (dated by TCRdb to the mid-2010s). Taken with the paper, the label for time point translates to: second blood draw from one MS patient after hematopoietic stem cell transplantation. The library relied on PCR. Sequencing was carried out with an Illumina HiSeq 2500. To reduce PCR and sequencing biases, unique molecular identifiers were incorporated into the TCR beta cDNA libraries. The public reads were reprocessed in TCRdb via fastp at Q25 and MiXCR, keeping in-frame beta chains. Identical CDR3 proteins give one entry, which carries the most common genes and DNA. The table for this sample lists some 160,000 distinct CDR3 sequences; roughly 34% of them were counted only once. The ten largest clones represent under 30% of the sample. This sample comprised blood, obtained after autologous hematopoietic stem cell transplantation. These receptors all come from a girl aged 5-17 years with multiple sclerosis. Donor details come from another sample of the same person, matched by shared clones.

Comments on this clonotype: This sequence may be a read error, since a much larger clone differs from it by one base. The chain has TRBV20-1 and TRBJ2-7, with D perhaps matching TRBD2 (6 bases). Per the germline V gene, CDR1 is DFQATT and CDR2 is SNEGSKA (reference sequence). The CDR3 sequence is 13 residues long. Here the CDR3 reads CSAGELGGVEQYF. For the CDR3, the DNA is TGCAGTGCTGGAGAATTAGGAGGGGTCGAGCAGTACTTC.

The genes are TRBV5-6 and TRBJ1-3, with D unclear. Germline CDR1 is SGHDT and CDR2 is YYEEEE. This CDR3 spans 14 amino acids. The V end lost 5 bases, the J end lost 0 bases, and 9 bases lay between the germline ends. The CDR3 DNA reads as TGTGCCAGCAGGATCGCTTCCTCTGGAAACACCATATATTTT. It codes for CASRIASSGNTIYF.

This clonotype was observed a few times. The junction departs from germline at one end; a sequencing error may be responsible. The rearrangement joins TRBV6-1 to TRBJ2-7; 7 bases line up with TRBD1. Germline V gene sequence: CDR1 MNHNS, CDR2 SASEGT. The CDR3 is made up of 14 amino acids. CDR3 bases: TGTGCCAGCAGGGGGGACAGTTTCTCCTACGAGCAGTGCTTC. It encodes CASRGDSFSYEQCF.

This clonotype appeared a few times. This chain uses TRBV15 with TRBJ2-7; TRBD2 aligns across 11 bases. The J call could be wrong; TRBJ2-5 is a better fit for the DNA end. Per germline, CDR1 LNHNV and CDR2 YYDKDF (reference sequence). This CDR3 contains 16 residues. The CDR3 DNA reads TGTGCCACCAGCAGAGAGGTTGGACTAGCGGGTGGGACCCAGTACTTC. This translates into CATSREVGLAGGTQYF.

In this sample, this clonotype turned up a few times. The rearrangement links TRBV6-2 or TRBV6-3 to TRBJ2-7; D remains ambiguous. V was cut by 2 bases and J by 2 bases, with 10 bases left in between. The CDR3 length is 14 residues. Germline CDR1 and CDR2: MNHEY and SVGEGT. The CDR3 DNA sequence: TGTGCCAGCAGTTACGGTATCCGAGCCTACGAGCAGTACTTC. Translated, it gives CASSYGIRAYEQYF.

The chain links TRBV6-2 or TRBV6-3 to TRBJ1-1; the D gene is possibly TRBD1 (5 bases). The CDR3 contains 13 residues. Germline CDR1 is MNHEY and CDR2 is SVGEGT. V was trimmed by 2 bases and J by 8 bases, leaving 12 bases between them. The CDR3 protein is CASSYRQSPEAFF. CDR3 nucleotide sequence: TGTGCCAGCAGTTACCGACAGAGTCCAGAAGCTTTCTTT.

The CDR3 loop is CASSLKAGGGEAQYF. CDR3 DNA: TGTGCCAGCAGCTTAAAAGCGGGAGGCGGAGAGGCCCAGTACTTC. V is TRBV7-3 and J is TRBJ2-7; TRBD2 aligns across 9 bases. Germline V CDR1 and CDR2: SGHTA, FQGTGA. CDR3 length: 15 amino acids. V lost 1 base, J lost 10 bases, and 11 bases stayed unmatched. The whole variable domain, filled in from reference TRBV7-3 and TRBJ2-7, reads GAGVSQTPSNKVTEKGKYVELRCDPISGHTALYWYRQSLGQGPEFLIYFQGTGAADDSGLPNDRFFAVRPEGSVSTLKIQRTERGDSAVYLCASSLKAGGGEAQYFGPGTRLTVT.

This clonotype was detected ten times or more. The chain couples TRBV4-3 to TRBJ2-7, with a weak D call TRBD1 (5 bases). CDR3 length: 14 amino acids. In germline, CDR1 is LGHNA, CDR2 YSLEER. The V and J ends lost 1 base and 3 bases respectively, with 10 bases between them. CDR3 DNA sequence: TGCGCCAGCAGCCAAGCAGGGTTCGGCTACGAGCAGTACTTC. Encoded protein: CASSQAGFGYEQYF.

The genes are TRBV5-1 and TRBJ2-1; 8 nucleotides line up with TRBD2. CDR1 and CDR2 (germline): SGHRS, YFSETQ. V lost 0 bases to trimming and J lost 0 bases; unmatched junction nucleotides: 8. This CDR3 is 18 amino acids long. CDR3 coding DNA: TGCGCCAGCAGCTTGGGTCCTAGCGGGCCGAGCTCCTACAATGAGCAGTTCTTC. Amino acid sequence: CASSLGPSGPSSYNEQFF.

J is TRBJ2-7 and V is TRBV7-9, with TRBD1 identical over 8 bases. The J call is doubtful: the DNA matches TRBJ2-5 better. CDR1 and CDR2 (germline): SEHNR, FQNEAQ (reference sequence). CDR3 length: 16 residues. The chain's CDR3 is CASSLKAQGAGETQYF. The CDR3 nucleotides are TGTGCCAGCAGCTTAAAGGCGCAGGGGGCCGGAGAGACCCAGTACTTC.

Comments on this clonotype: A clone one base away is much larger, so this may be a read error. The gene calls are TRBV20-1 and TRBJ2-5, with 9 bases lining up with TRBD2. This CDR3 contains 15 residues. Trimming cost V 0 bases and J 13 bases; bases outside gene matches: 15. CDR1 is DFQATT and CDR2 is SNEGSKA in the germline V gene (reference sequence). CDR3 DNA sequence: TGCAGTGCTAGAGATCACGGGACTAGCCCTTACGAGCGGTACTTC. It codes for CSARDHGTSPYERYF.